Listed below are T cell receptor beta chains from one sample, sequenced in a study of T cell responses to AZD1222 COVID-19 vaccine. The table came from immunoSEQ multiplex PCR; TCRdb's copy has only in-frame clones and leaves some out. This sample has some 80,000 clones, with approximately 89% found just once. Material: peripheral blood, obtained 28 days after the second dose of the MenACWY control vaccine. The receptors originated from an adult who received the MenACWY meningococcal vaccine as a control. The CDR3 runs from the conserved cysteine through the conserved F or W. A D gene is named only where the DNA matches it firmly. Size tells how often a clone was seen (once, few, many) or the class of an expanded clone, and some rows leave it out.

>NA|TRBJ1-1|NA|TRBV2|13
CASRGTANTEAFF
TGTGCCAGCAGGGGGACCGCGAACACTGAAGCTTTCTTT
>NA|TRBJ1-5|TRBD1|TRBV28|15
CASRRTRTGRQPQHF
TGTGCCAGCAGACGCACCCGGACAGGGCGTCAGCCCCAGCATTTT
>NA|TRBJ1-2|TRBD1|TRBV3-1/TRBV3-2|14
CASSQGTGNYGYTF
TGTGCCAGCAGCCAAGGGACAGGGAATTACGGCTACACCTTC
>NA|TRBJ2-5|TRBD2|TRBV7-8|14
CASGALAGQETQYF
TGTGCCAGCGGCGCCCTAGCGGGGCAAGAGACCCAGTACTTC
>NA|TRBJ1-3|TRBD1|TRBV2|15
CASRDRGGSGNTIYF
TGTGCCAGCCGTGACAGGGGCGGCTCTGGAAACACCATATATTTT
>NA|TRBJ2-7|NA|TRBV7-2|13
CASRNPTSYEQYF
TGTGCCAGCAGGAACCCGACCTCCTACGAGCAGTACTTC
>NA|TRBJ1-2|NA|TRBV4-3|15
CASSQDPQGGYGYTF
TGCGCCAGCAGCCAAGATCCACAGGGCGGGTATGGCTACACCTTC
>NA|TRBJ2-2|TRBD1|TRBV5-4|15
CASRDRDSVTGELFF
TGTGCCAGCAGAGACCGGGACAGCGTCACCGGGGAGCTGTTTTTT
>once|TRBJ2-7|NA|TRBV24-1|14
CATSDLSTGRRQYF
TGTGCCACCAGTGATTTATCGACGGGACGGCGGCAGTACTTC
>NA|TRBJ1-5|NA|TRBV10-3|14
CAISEFEAGQPQHF
TGTGCCATCAGTGAATTCGAGGCAGGCCAGCCCCAGCATTTT
>NA|TRBJ1-3|NA|TRBV5-6|16
CASSLTTASSGNTIYF
TGTGCCAGCAGCTTGACGACGGCGAGCTCTGGAAACACCATATATTTT
>NA|TRBJ1-3|NA|TRBV7-8|15
CASSLKAFSGNTIYF
TGTGCCAGCAGCTTAAAAGCCTTCTCTGGAAACACCATATATTTT
>NA|TRBJ1-4|NA|TRBV10-3|12
CAISDPGEKLFF
TGTGCCATCAGTGACCCAGGAGAAAAACTGTTTTTT